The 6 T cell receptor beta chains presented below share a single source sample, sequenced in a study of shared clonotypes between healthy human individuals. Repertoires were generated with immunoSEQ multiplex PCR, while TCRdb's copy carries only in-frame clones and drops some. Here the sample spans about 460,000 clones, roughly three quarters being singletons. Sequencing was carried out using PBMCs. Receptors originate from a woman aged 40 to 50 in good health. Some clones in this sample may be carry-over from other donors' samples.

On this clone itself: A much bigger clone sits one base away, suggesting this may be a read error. The CDR3 here is CASGQAASYEQYF. CDR3 coding DNA: TGTGCCAGCGGACAGGCTGCCTCCTACGAGCAGTACTTC. The chain employs TRBV27 and TRBJ2-7; 7 nucleotides agree with TRBD1. Unmatched junction bases numbered 4, after V lost 8 bases and J lost 0 bases. The germline gives CDR1 MNHEY, CDR2 SMNVEV (reference sequence). The CDR3 loop spans 13 amino acids.

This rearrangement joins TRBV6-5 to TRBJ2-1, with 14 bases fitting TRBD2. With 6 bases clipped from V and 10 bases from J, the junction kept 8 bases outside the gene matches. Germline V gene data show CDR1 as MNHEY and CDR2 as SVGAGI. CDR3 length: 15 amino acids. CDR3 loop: CASRRLAGGPGEQFF. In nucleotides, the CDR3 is TGTGCCAGCAGAAGACTAGCGGGAGGGCCTGGCGAGCAGTTCTTC.

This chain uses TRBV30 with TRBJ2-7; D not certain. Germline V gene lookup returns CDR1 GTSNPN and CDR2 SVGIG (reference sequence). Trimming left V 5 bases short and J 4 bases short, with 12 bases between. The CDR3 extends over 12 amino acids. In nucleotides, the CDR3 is TGTGCCTGGGGAAGTTTAACATACGAGCAGTACTTC. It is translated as CAWGSLTYEQYF.

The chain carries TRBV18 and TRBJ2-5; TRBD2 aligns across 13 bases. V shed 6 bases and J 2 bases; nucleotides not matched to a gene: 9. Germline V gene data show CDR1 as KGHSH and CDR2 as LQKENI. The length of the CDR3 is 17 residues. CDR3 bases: TGTGCCAGCTCGAACCGAGGACTAGCGGGAGCTCAAGAGACCCAGTACTTC. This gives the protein CASSNRGLAGAQETQYF. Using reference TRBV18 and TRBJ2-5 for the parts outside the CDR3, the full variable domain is NAGVMQNPRHLVRRRGQEARLRCSPMKGHSHVYWYRQLPEEGLKFMVYLQKENIIDESGMPKERFSAEFPKEGPSILRIQQVVRGDSAAYFCASSNRGLAGAQETQYFGPGTRLLVL.

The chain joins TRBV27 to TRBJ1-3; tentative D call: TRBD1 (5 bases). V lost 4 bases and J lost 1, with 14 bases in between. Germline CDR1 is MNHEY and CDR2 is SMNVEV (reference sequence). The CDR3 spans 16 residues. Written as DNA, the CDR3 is TGTGCCAGCAGTTCGGGACTCGGGTGGTCTGGAAACACCATATATTTT. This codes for CASSSGLGWSGNTIYF.

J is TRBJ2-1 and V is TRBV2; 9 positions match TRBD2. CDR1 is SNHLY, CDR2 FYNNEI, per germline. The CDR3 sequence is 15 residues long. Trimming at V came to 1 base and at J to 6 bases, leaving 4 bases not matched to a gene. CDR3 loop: CASSEVAGVTNEQFF. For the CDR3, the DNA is TGTGCCAGCAGTGAAGTAGCGGGAGTAACCAATGAGCAGTTCTTC.